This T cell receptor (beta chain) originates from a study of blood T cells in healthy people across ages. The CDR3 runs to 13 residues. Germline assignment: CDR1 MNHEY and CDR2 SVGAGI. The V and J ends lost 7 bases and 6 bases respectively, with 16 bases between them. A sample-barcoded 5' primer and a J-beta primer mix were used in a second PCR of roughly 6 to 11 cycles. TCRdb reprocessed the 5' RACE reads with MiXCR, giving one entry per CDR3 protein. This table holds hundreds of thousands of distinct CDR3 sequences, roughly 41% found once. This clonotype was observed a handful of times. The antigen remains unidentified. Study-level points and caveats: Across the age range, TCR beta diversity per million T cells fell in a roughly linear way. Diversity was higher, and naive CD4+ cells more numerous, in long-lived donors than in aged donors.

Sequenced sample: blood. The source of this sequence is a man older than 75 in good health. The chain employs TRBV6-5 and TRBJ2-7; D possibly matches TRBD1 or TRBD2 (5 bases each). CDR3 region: CASTQPGRPEQYF. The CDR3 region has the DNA TGTGCCAGCACCCAGCCAGGGAGACCCGAGCAGTACTTC.